Presented here are 26 T cell receptor beta chains from one specimen sequenced in a study of cytomegalovirus exposure and HLA in healthy donors. PCR amplification relied on 60 Vbeta primers (plus 13 Jbeta primers). Produced via immunoSEQ multiplex PCR; TCRdb's table is partial and in-frame only. The data hold about 50,000 clones, with about four fifths observed a single time. The sequenced sample consisted of PBMCs. These receptors were collected from a boy between 5 and 17 years old in good health and CMV-seropositive.

This chain links TRBV2 with TRBJ2-1; D not resolved. The length of the CDR3 is 12 residues. Germline CDR1 reads SNHLY; CDR2 reads FYNNEI. The ends were cut back, 4 bases at V and 4 bases at J, with 5 bases in the middle. The CDR3 nucleotides are TGTGCCAGCAGTGTGGAGTACAATGAGCAGTTCTTC. Amino acid sequence: CASSVEYNEQFF.

The chain has TRBV5-8 and TRBJ1-2, with D hard to call. Trimming removed 0 bases from V and 7 bases from J, with 7 bases in between. Germline V gene sequence: CDR1 SGHTS, CDR2 YDEGEE. The CDR3 sequence is 12 residues long. This CDR3 reads CASSLVSFGYTF. The CDR3 nucleotides are TGTGCCAGCAGCTTGGTTAGCTTTGGCTACACCTTC.

The J gene is TRBJ2-1, the V gene TRBV5-6; 8 bases fit TRBD1. Germline lookup yields CDR1 SGHDT and CDR2 YYEEEE. The J segment lost 14 bases and the V segment lost 3 bases, leaving 4 bases of the junction unmatched. The CDR3 consists of 11 residues. DNA of the CDR3: TGTGCCAGCAGCTCCGGGACAGGCAAGTTCTTC. Translation gives CASSSGTGKFF.

The CDR3 loop is CASSQGEEETQYF. DNA of the CDR3: TGTGCCAGCAGCCAAGGGGAGGAAGAGACCCAGTACTTC. V is TRBV6-4 and J is TRBJ2-5, with D tentatively TRBD2 (6 bases). This CDR3 region has 13 residues. The germline V gene has CDR1 MRHNA and CDR2 SNTAGT. Trimming removed 6 bases from V and 3 bases from J, with 11 bases in between.

The genes are TRBV7-6 and TRBJ2-5; 7 bases agree with TRBD2. Trimming removed 5 bases from V and 5 bases from J; junction bases left unmatched: 11. The germline CDR1 and CDR2 sequences are SGHVS and FNYEAQ. This CDR3 is built from 15 residues. CDR3 residues: CASSRSSGAGETQYF. The DNA for the CDR3 is TGTGCCAGCAGCAGATCTAGCGGAGCCGGGGAGACCCAGTACTTC.

The chain carries TRBV6-5 and TRBJ1-1; D uncertain. Germline V gives CDR1 MNHEY, CDR2 SVGAGI. The V and J ends lost 5 bases and 4 bases respectively, with 11 bases between them. The CDR3 consists of 13 residues. The chain's CDR3 is CASSRGLPTEAFF. CDR3 nucleotide sequence: TGTGCCAGCAGTCGCGGTCTCCCCACTGAAGCTTTCTTT.

The chain links TRBV2 to TRBJ2-3; unclear D gene. Germline values: CDR1 SNHLY, CDR2 FYNNEI. CDR3 size: 13 residues. Deletions cut 8 bases from V and 2 bases from J, with 11 bases between. The CDR3 sequence: CASYSPSTDTQYF. The DNA for the CDR3 is TGTGCCAGCTACAGTCCTTCCACAGATACGCAGTATTTT. Variable domain in full (rest from reference TRBV2 and TRBJ2-3): EPEVTQTPSHQVTQMGQEVILRCVPISNHLYFYWYRQILGQKVEFLVSFYNNEISEKSEIFDDQFSVERPDGSNFTLKIRSTKLEDSAMYFCASYSPSTDTQYFGPGTRLTVL.

The DNA of the CDR3 is TGTGCCAGCAGCTTACCGCTAATGGCGGGGAAAGAGACAGATACGCAGTATTTT. Amino acid sequence: CASSLPLMAGKETDTQYF. V and J are TRBV7-2 and TRBJ2-3, with D possibly being TRBD2 (6 bases). With 2 bases removed from V and 3 bases from J, the gap between germline ends came to 21 bases. Germline V gene lookup returns CDR1 SGHTA and CDR2 FQGNSA. The CDR3 totals 18 residues. Full variable domain (remainder filled in from reference TRBV7-2 and TRBJ2-3): GAGVSQSPSNKVTEKGKDVELRCDPISGHTALYWYRQSLGQGLEFLIYFQGNSAPDKSGLPSDRFSAERTGGSVSTLTIQRTQQEDSAVYLCASSLPLMAGKETDTQYFGPGTRLTVL.

V gene TRBV6-5 combines with J gene TRBJ2-5; 9 positions match TRBD2. V lost 4 bases and J lost 4; bases outside the gene matches: 4. The CDR3 loop spans 14 amino acids. Looked up from germline, CDR1 is MNHEY and CDR2 is SVGAGI. The DNA of the CDR3 is TGTGCCAGCAGTTTGGGACTAGCAGGAGAGACCCAGTACTTC. It translates to CASSLGLAGETQYF.

This chain uses TRBV4-1 with TRBJ1-6, with a weak D call TRBD1 (6 bases). V was pared by 6 bases and J by 10 bases, with 13 bases between. The CDR3 sequence is 13 residues long. Germline V gene lookup returns CDR1 MGHRA and CDR2 YSYEKL. CDR3 nucleotides: TGCGCCAGCAGACGTGACAGGCGCTCACCCCTCCACTTT. Residues: CASRRDRRSPLHF.

This clone was detected once. The chain employs TRBV27 and TRBJ2-7, with D perhaps TRBD1 (6 bases). The CDR3 has 13 residues. The V end was cut by 6 bases, the J end by 0 bases, with 9 bases between. CDR1 MNHEY and CDR2 SMNVEV come from the germline V gene (reference sequence). CDR3 in DNA: TGTGCCAGCAGCCCGGACAGCTCCTACGAGCAGTACTTC. This translates into CASSPDSSYEQYF.

With respect to this clone: The junction does not match germline at one end; this may be a read error. The genes are TRBV9 and TRBJ1-4; tentative D call: TRBD1 (6 bases). This CDR3 comprises 20 residues. The germline gives CDR1 SGDLS, CDR2 YYNGEE. The CDR3, as DNA: TGTGCCAGCAGCGAAAGTCCCGGGGGGCGCCGGGTAGTATGGAGTAGTGTGCGTATTTTT. It encodes CASSESPGGRRVVWSSVRIF.

The chain links TRBV5-1 to TRBJ2-2; no definite D call. Trimming pared 3 bases from V and 2 bases from J, leaving 11 bases between. Germline V lookup: CDR1 SGHRS, CDR2 YFSETQ. The length of the CDR3 is 15 residues. CDR3 DNA: TGCGCCAGCAGCTCTTTACAGAGAAACACCGGGGAGCTGTTTTTT. The encoded protein is CASSSLQRNTGELFF.

The chain employs TRBV19 and TRBJ2-3; D possibly corresponds to TRBD1 (5 bases). Trimming cost V 6 bases and J 4 bases, with 17 bases left between them. The CDR3 consists of 15 residues. The germline V gene has CDR1 LNHDA and CDR2 SQIVND (reference sequence). The CDR3 coding sequence is TGTGCCAGTAGCCCTATCAGGGTTGAGTCAGATACGCAGTATTTT. This gives the protein CASSPIRVESDTQYF. The variable domain in full, completed from reference TRBV19 and TRBJ2-3, reads DGGITQSPKYLFRKEGQNVTLSCEQNLNHDAMYWYRQDPGQGLRLIYYSQIVNDFQKGDIAEGYSVSREKKESFPLTVTSAQKNPTAFYLCASSPIRVESDTQYFGPGTRLTVL.

The chain links TRBV7-2 to TRBJ2-2; D is perhaps TRBD2 (6 bases). The V end was cut by 0 bases, the J end by 4 bases, with 12 bases between. This CDR3 region has 16 residues. Per germline, CDR1 SGHTA and CDR2 FQGNSA. As DNA, the CDR3 is TGTGCCAGCAGCTTAGCGGGGGGTTTTAGCACCGGGGAGCTGTTTTTT. Translating it yields CASSLAGGFSTGELFF.

This clone was recorded a few times. CDR3 loop: CASSVADSYNEQFF. CDR3 DNA sequence: TGTGCCAGCAGCGTAGCGGACTCCTACAATGAGCAGTTCTTC. The V call is TRBV6-5, the J call TRBJ2-1, with D possibly matching TRBD2 (6 bases). V lost 6 bases and J lost 0, with 9 bases in between. CDR1 and CDR2 (germline): MNHEY, SVGAGI. The length of the CDR3 is 14 residues.

The chain employs TRBV11-2 and TRBJ1-5; TRBD1 matches at 9 bases. Germline V lookup: CDR1 SGHAT, CDR2 FQNNGV. This CDR3 contains 17 residues. V dropped 5 bases and J dropped 3; count of bases not matched to a gene: 11. The DNA for the CDR3 is TGTGCCAGCAGCCCCCGGACAGGGGTCGAAGACAATCAGCCCCAGCATTTT. Amino acid sequence: CASSPRTGVEDNQPQHF.

The rearrangement joins TRBV5-4 to TRBJ2-1; 8 bases are a match to TRBD1. Germline CDR1 SGHNT, CDR2 YYREEE (reference sequence). V dropped 2 bases and J dropped 4; count of bases not matched to a gene: 2. This CDR3 contains 14 residues. CDR3 sequence: CASSLGQGYNEQFF. In DNA, the CDR3 is TGTGCCAGCAGCTTAGGACAGGGTTACAATGAGCAGTTCTTC.

The chain has TRBV5-1 and TRBJ2-3, with D perhaps TRBD2 (7 bases). V shed 0 bases and J shed 3 bases, with 11 bases lying between them. Germline CDR1 and CDR2: SGHRS and YFSETQ. CDR3 length equals 15 residues. The CDR3 spells CASSLVRGGTDTQYF. The DNA for the CDR3 is TGCGCCAGCAGCTTGGTAAGGGGGGGTACAGATACGCAGTATTTT.

The chain carries TRBV10-1 and TRBJ2-5; TRBD2 agrees at 9 bases. The CDR3 totals 18 residues. The germline V gene encodes CDR1 WNHNN and CDR2 SYGVQD (reference sequence). V trimming: 7 bases; J trimming: 0 bases; junction bases outside the gene matches: 15. The CDR3 nucleotides read TGCGCCAGCATCTCCAAGAAGGGGACTAGCAGGAACCAAGAGACCCAGTACTTC. Translating gives CASISKKGTSRNQETQYF.

The V and J genes are TRBV6-1 and TRBJ1-3, with D perhaps TRBD1 (6 bases). CDR1 is MNHNS and CDR2 is SASEGT in the germline V gene. The CDR3 is 15 amino acids. V shed 1 base and J shed 3 bases, with 10 bases lying between them. The CDR3 sequence is CASSEGGGIGNTIYF. The CDR3 coding sequence is TGTGCCAGCAGTGAAGGAGGGGGAATTGGAAACACCATATATTTT.

The chain has TRBV19 and TRBJ2-1; D is undetermined. Trimming left V 7 bases short and J 12 bases short, with 19 bases between. The germline V gene has CDR1 LNHDA and CDR2 SQIVND (reference sequence). This CDR3 has 13 amino acids. As DNA, the CDR3 is TGTGCCAGTACCCCCTCCGGTGATCAATGGCAGTTCTTC. Translated: CASTPSGDQWQFF.

The genes are TRBV6-1 and TRBJ1-6; D is perhaps TRBD1 (5 bases). The CDR3 contains 15 residues. Trimming removed 6 bases from V and 7 bases from J, with 16 bases in between. Germline assignment: CDR1 MNHNS and CDR2 SASEGT. DNA of the CDR3: TGTGCCAGCAGCCCCCGGTTGGGGGGGAATTCACCCCTCCACTTT. Translating gives CASSPRLGGNSPLHF.

The chain joins TRBV6-4 to TRBJ2-1, with TRBD1 matching 8 bases. Germline CDR1 reads MRHNA; CDR2 reads SNTAGT. V gave up 2 bases and J gave up 0 bases; unmatched junction bases: 12. The CDR3 loop spans 19 amino acids. CDR3: CASSDEGDRITSSYNEQFF. CDR3 nucleotide sequence: TGTGCCAGCAGTGACGAGGGGGACAGGATAACCAGCTCCTACAATGAGCAGTTCTTC.

The chain recombines TRBV27 with TRBJ2-1; 10 nucleotides align to TRBD1. The CDR3 has 14 residues. V dropped 10 bases and J dropped 9; count of bases not matched to a gene: 12. In germline, CDR1 is MNHEY, CDR2 SMNVEV (reference sequence). The CDR3 is CATRAGQGIGEQFF. The CDR3 DNA reads TGTGCCACCAGGGCGGGACAGGGGATCGGTGAGCAGTTCTTC.

This chain links TRBV27 with TRBJ2-7; 7 positions agree with TRBD1. Germline V gives CDR1 MNHEY, CDR2 SMNVEV (reference sequence). The CDR3 extends over 16 amino acids. The J segment lost 0 bases and the V segment lost 4 bases, leaving 9 bases of the junction unmatched. CDR3 nucleotides: TGTGCCAGCAGTTCCTCGACAGGGTCGGGCTCCTACGAGCAGTACTTC. As protein: CASSSSTGSGSYEQYF.